The TCR beta chain described here comes from a study of human T cells and chemical hapten exposure. This sample's time point: pre-sensitization, week 0. Treatment here: therapeutic diphenylcyclopropenone sensitization with weekly scalp DPC. The CDR3 extends over 14 amino acids. V lost 2 bases and J lost 3, with 11 bases in between. CDR1 MDHEN and CDR2 SYDVKM come from the germline V gene. This clonotype was seen more than once but under ten times. MiXCR was run by TCRdb on the RACE reads, yielding one entry per CDR3 protein. The table records about 110,000 distinct CDR3 sequences, roughly an eighth of them present only once.

The V call is TRBV28, the J call TRBJ2-7, with D possibly TRBD1 on 6 matching bases. Specimen: whole blood, collected in connection with sensitization to the hapten diphenylcyclopropenone (DPC). The sequence was collected from a woman aged 45-65 years with alopecia areata. Some clones in this sample may be carry-over from other donors' samples. The DNA of the CDR3 is TGTGCCAGCAGTTTAGGGACACCCGTCTACGAGCAGTACTTC. It specifies CASSLGTPVYEQYF.